The 17 T cell receptor beta chains below come from one sample, sequenced in a study of identical twins. TCRdb recomputed calls from the 5' RACE reads with MiXCR, one row per CDR3 protein. The sample lists 150,000 or so distinct CDR3 sequences, around 3.6% occurring once. Sequences were obtained from memory T cells sorted from blood. All receptors come from a man younger than 35 in good health.

This clonotype occurred many times. V usage is TRBV7-2 and J usage is TRBJ1-4; no clear D gene. This CDR3 contains 13 residues. The germline V and J ends were trimmed by 1 base and 10 bases, with 10 bases remaining between them. Germline V lookup: CDR1 SGHTA, CDR2 FQGNSA. Written as DNA, the CDR3 is TGTGCCAGCAGCTTAGGCCCAAGTGGAAAACTGTTTTTT. It yields the protein CASSLGPSGKLFF.

The J gene is TRBJ2-3, the V gene TRBV30; 9 bases map to TRBD1. The CDR3 covers 14 residues. V gave up 6 bases and J gave up 1 base; unmatched junction bases: 5. Looked up from germline, CDR1 is GTSNPN and CDR2 is SVGIG (reference sequence). CDR3 in DNA: TGTGCCTGTACAGGGGGCGCAGGCACAGATACGCAGTATTTT. It codes for CACTGGAGTDTQYF.

Ten or more counts support this clonotype. This chain joins TRBV5-6 and TRBJ2-2, with 9 bases aligning to TRBD2. Per germline, CDR1 SGHDT and CDR2 YYEEEE. This CDR3 spans 19 amino acids. Losses at the gene ends were 2 bases for V and 0 bases for J; bases not matched to a gene: 11. The chain's CDR3 is CASSFFSGGRAPNTGELFF. For the CDR3, the DNA is TGTGCCAGCAGCTTCTTCTCAGGCGGGAGGGCACCGAACACCGGGGAGCTGTTTTTT.

At least ten counts were recorded for this clonotype. V and J are TRBV5-6 and TRBJ1-1, with D perhaps matching TRBD1 (5 bases). Trimming removed 7 bases at V and 6 bases at J, with 16 bases between. The CDR3 length is 13 residues. CDR1 and CDR2 (germline): SGHDT, YYEEEE. The CDR3 region has the DNA TGTGCCAGCGGACCGGGGGTTTTCGCTGAAGCTTTCTTT. It encodes CASGPGVFAEAFF.

This clonotype was detected many times. The gene calls are TRBV12-3 or TRBV12-4 and TRBJ2-3; no clear D gene. CDR3 length equals 15 residues. Trimming took 4 bases from V and 2 from J, leaving 13 bases between them. In nucleotides, the CDR3 is TGTGCCAGCAGTTCCCGACCCCCTTCCACAGATACGCAGTATTTT. This encodes CASSSRPPSTDTQYF.

This clonotype was recorded many times. This rearrangement joins TRBV10-3 to TRBJ2-3; D unresolved. Germline V CDR1 and CDR2: ENHRY, SYGVKD. The CDR3 covers 15 residues. V lost 9 bases to trimming and J lost 1 base, with 17 bases between them. This CDR3 is CAIIRGLSGTDTQYF. The CDR3 DNA reads as TGTGCCATTATACGAGGCCTGAGCGGCACAGATACGCAGTATTTT.

This clonotype was counted at least ten times. J is TRBJ2-1 and V is TRBV7-2; TRBD2 might be the D (6 bases). Looked up from germline, CDR1 is SGHTA and CDR2 is FQGNSA. This CDR3 has 12 amino acids. V lost 3 bases, J lost 9 bases, and 9 bases lay in between. Written as DNA, the CDR3 is TGTGCCAGCAGCTTGGAGGGTAGTGAGCAGTTCTTC. It codes for CASSLEGSEQFF.

This clonotype has ten or more counts. The chain uses TRBV20-1 and TRBJ1-3; D perhaps matches TRBD1 (6 bases). Per germline, CDR1 DFQATT and CDR2 SNEGSKA (reference sequence). This CDR3 region has 18 residues. The V and J ends lost 3 bases and 0 bases respectively, with 21 bases between them. The CDR3 nucleotides read TGCAGTGCTAGTGTCCACAAATTAGGGGGACTCTCTGGAAACACCATATATTTT. It codes for CSASVHKLGGLSGNTIYF.

This clonotype was seen ten or more times. This rearrangement joins TRBV28 to TRBJ2-7; 8 bases align to TRBD2. The CDR3 has 16 residues. The J segment lost 3 bases and the V segment lost 2 bases, leaving 9 bases of the junction unmatched. Germline lookup yields CDR1 MDHEN and CDR2 SYDVKM. The CDR3 DNA follows: TGTGCCAGCAGTTTAACGCGTGCCAGCGGGAGCTACGAGCAGTACTTC. It codes for CASSLTRASGSYEQYF.

This clonotype was seen many times. CDR3 sequence (DNA): TGTGCCAGCAGGTACCGTACTAGCGGGGCCAATGAGCAGTTCTTC. The encoded protein is CASRYRTSGANEQFF. The chain employs TRBV6-5 and TRBJ2-1; TRBD2 agrees at 10 bases. The CDR3 totals 15 residues. V lost 6 bases and J lost 6; bases outside the gene matches: 8. The germline gives CDR1 MNHEY, CDR2 SVGAGI.

This chain joins TRBV18 and TRBJ1-5; D not resolved. Trimming took 1 base from V and 3 from J, leaving 4 bases between them. The CDR3 contains 13 residues. Looked up from germline, CDR1 is KGHSH and CDR2 is LQKENI. CDR3 in DNA: TGTGCCAGCTCACCACAGGTCAATCAGCCCCAGCATTTT. Translated, it gives CASSPQVNQPQHF.

The chain uses TRBV6-2 or TRBV6-3 and TRBJ2-3, with TRBD2 matching over 7 bases. The CDR3 is made up of 15 amino acids. V shed 5 bases, J shed 2 bases, and the junction held 7 bases outside the gene matches. Looked up from germline, CDR1 is MNHEY and CDR2 is SVGEGT. The DNA for the CDR3 is TGTGCCAGCAGTGACGAGCGGGATCACACAGATACGCAGTATTTT. Translating gives CASSDERDHTDTQYF.

This clonotype showed up many times. The chain joins TRBV28 to TRBJ1-5; a weak D match, TRBD1 (6 bases). The CDR3 totals 15 residues. Trimming removed 3 bases at V and 5 bases at J, with 14 bases between. Germline V CDR1 and CDR2: MDHEN, SYDVKM. The CDR3 protein is CASSFRRGLYQPQHF. DNA of the CDR3: TGTGCCAGCAGTTTTAGGAGGGGGTTGTATCAGCCCCAGCATTTT.

This clonotype was detected ten times or more. CDR3 protein: CASSLGGSSYNEQFF. CDR3 nucleotides: TGTGCCAGCAGCTTGGGCGGAAGCTCCTACAATGAGCAGTTCTTC. The chain employs TRBV5-6 and TRBJ2-1; D gene unclear. V was trimmed by 0 bases and J by 0 bases, leaving 7 bases between them. CDR3 size: 15 residues. The germline CDR1 and CDR2 sequences are SGHDT and YYEEEE.

This clonotype occurred many times. This chain uses TRBV27 with TRBJ2-1; no reliable D call. The germline V gene encodes CDR1 MNHEY and CDR2 SMNVEV (reference sequence). The V gene lost 6 bases and the J gene lost 0 bases, with 18 bases spanning the gap. This CDR3 region has 17 residues. CDR3 in DNA: TGTGCCAGCAGCCACACAATCGATTCGTCCTCCTACAATGAGCAGTTCTTC. The encoded protein is CASSHTIDSSSYNEQFF.

This clonotype was recorded at least ten times. Here the CDR3 reads CASGLTSGLSETQYF. CDR3 DNA sequence: TGTGCTAGTGGTTTGACTAGCGGGCTGTCTGAGACCCAGTACTTC. The chain carries TRBV12-5 and TRBJ2-5; 9 positions agree with TRBD2. The V gene's germline CDR1 is LGHNT and CDR2 FRNRAP. J gave up 5 bases and V 2 bases, and 6 bases lay outside the gene matches. CDR3 length: 15 amino acids.

V is TRBV5-5 and J is TRBJ1-5; 8 bases are shared with TRBD1. CDR3 length: 14 amino acids. The trim removed 1 base at V and 6 bases at J, leaving 3 bases unmatched. CDR1 is SGHKS and CDR2 is YYEKEE in the germline V gene (reference sequence). CDR3 nucleotide sequence: TGTGCCAGCAGCTTGCAGGGGGCAGGTCAGCCCCAGCATTTT. It encodes CASSLQGAGQPQHF.